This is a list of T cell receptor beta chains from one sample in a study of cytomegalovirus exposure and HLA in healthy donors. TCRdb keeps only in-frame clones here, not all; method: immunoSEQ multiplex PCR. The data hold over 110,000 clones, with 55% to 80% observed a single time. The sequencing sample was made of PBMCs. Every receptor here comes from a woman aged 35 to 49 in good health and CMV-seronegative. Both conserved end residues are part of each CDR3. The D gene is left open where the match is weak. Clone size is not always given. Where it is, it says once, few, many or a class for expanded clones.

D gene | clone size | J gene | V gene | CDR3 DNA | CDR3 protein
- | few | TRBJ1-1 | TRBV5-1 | TGCGCCAGCAGCTTGGTTGGTACAGGCAACACTGAAGCTTTCTTT | CASSLVGTGNTEAFF
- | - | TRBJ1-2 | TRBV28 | TGTGCCAGCAGTTTACCATTCCAGGCGTATGGCTACACCTTC | CASSLPFQAYGYTF
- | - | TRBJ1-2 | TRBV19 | TGTGCCAGTAGCGTCCGGGAAATTCGGGTGGATGGCTACACCTTC | CASSVREIRVDGYTF
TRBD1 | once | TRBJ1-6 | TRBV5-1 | TGCGCCAGCAGCGGGGGACAGGGATCCAGTTCACCCCTCCACTTT | CASSGGQGSSSPLHF
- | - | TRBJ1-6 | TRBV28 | TGTGCCAGCAGTTTTGCCCCAGGGGCACTTAATAATTCACCCCTCCACTTT | CASSFAPGALNNSPLHF
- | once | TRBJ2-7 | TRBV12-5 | TGTGCTAGTGGGGAGCCGGGAAACTACGAGCAGTACTTC | CASGEPGNYEQYF
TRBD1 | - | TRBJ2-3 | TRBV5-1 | TGCGCCAGCAGCCCAGGGGGCCCCACAGATACGCAGTATTTT | CASSPGGPTDTQYF
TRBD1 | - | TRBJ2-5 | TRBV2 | TGTGCCAGCAGTGTAGGCAGGGGGTCGCAAGAGACCCAGTACTTC | CASSVGRGSQETQYF
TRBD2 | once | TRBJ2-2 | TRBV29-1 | TGCAGCGTTAGGGTGTCGGGGGGGCCCGGGGAGCTGTTTTTT | CSVRVSGGPGELFF
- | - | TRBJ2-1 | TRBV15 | TGTGCCACCAGCAGAGTAGGCTATTCAGGTCCCGTTGAGCAGTTCTTC | CATSRVGYSGPVEQFF
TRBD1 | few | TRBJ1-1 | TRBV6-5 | TGTGCCGCAGAAGGACAGGGCAGTACTGAAGCTTTCTTT | CAAEGQGSTEAFF
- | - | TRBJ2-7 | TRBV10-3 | TGTGCCATCGGGCCGGTGACCTACGAGCAGTACTTC | CAIGPVTYEQYF
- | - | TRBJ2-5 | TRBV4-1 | TGCGCCAGCAGCCAAGTTCCGGAGTCCCAAGAGACCCAGTACTTC | CASSQVPESQETQYF
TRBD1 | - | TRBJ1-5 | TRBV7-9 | TGTGCCAGCGGACAGGGGCGTCAGCCCCAGCATTTT | CASGQGRQPQHF
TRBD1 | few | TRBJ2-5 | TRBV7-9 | TGTGCCAGCAGCTTAGCCGGGACAGGGATAGAGACCCAGTACTTC | CASSLAGTGIETQYF
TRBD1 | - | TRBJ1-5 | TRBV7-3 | TGTTCCAGCAGTCCCGGGACAGGGTCTTATGGCAATCAGCCCCAGCATTTT | CSSSPGTGSYGNQPQHF
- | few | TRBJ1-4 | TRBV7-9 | TGTTCCAGCAGCTTAGTGCGGGAAAAACTGTTTTTT | CSSSLVREKLFF
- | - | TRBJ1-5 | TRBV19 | TGTGCCAGTCGCCCTCGGGGAGGCAATCAGCCCCAGCATTTT | CASRPRGGNQPQHF
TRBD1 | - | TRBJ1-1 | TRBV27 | TGTGCCAGCACTATGGACAGGGAGAAGGACACTGAAGCTTTCTTT | CASTMDREKDTEAFF
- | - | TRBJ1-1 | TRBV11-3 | TGTGCCAGCAGCCTTCGGTCGGACACTGAAGCTTTCTTT | CASSLRSDTEAFF
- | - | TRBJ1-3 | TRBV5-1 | TGCGCCAGCAGACTTATTACGGGGGGCTCTGGAAACACCATATATTTT | CASRLITGGSGNTIYF
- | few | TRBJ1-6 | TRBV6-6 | TGTGCCAGCAGCGCCTATAATTCACCCCTCCACTTT | CASSAYNSPLHF
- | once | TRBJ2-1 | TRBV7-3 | TGTGCCAGCAGCCTCAAGCGGGTTGGCGGTGAGCAGTTCTTC | CASSLKRVGGEQFF
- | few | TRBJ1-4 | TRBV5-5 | TGTGCCAGCAGCTCAACACCCGCAACTAATGAAAAACTGTTTTTT | CASSSTPATNEKLFF
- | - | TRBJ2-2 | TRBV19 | TGTGCCAGTAGGACTTCGTTCGACGGGGAGCTGTTTTTT | CASRTSFDGELFF
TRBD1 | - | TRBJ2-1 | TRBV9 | TGTGCCAGCAGCGAGGGGACAGGGTTAGGGGGCAATGAGCAGTTCTTC | CASSEGTGLGGNEQFF
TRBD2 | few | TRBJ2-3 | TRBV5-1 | TGCGCCAGCAGCTTGTTTGGCGGGGGGCAAGATACGCAGTATTTT | CASSLFGGGQDTQYF
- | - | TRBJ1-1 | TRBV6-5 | TGTGCCAGCAGTGAAGGATCAGGGAACACTGAAGCTTTCTTT | CASSEGSGNTEAFF
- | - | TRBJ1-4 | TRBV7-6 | TGTGCCAGCAGCCTTCGGGCAGGGGCTAATGAAAAACTGTTTTTT | CASSLRAGANEKLFF
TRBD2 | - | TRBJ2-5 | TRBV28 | TGTGCCAGCAGTCCAAGGGGACTAGCGGGGACCCAGTACTTC | CASSPRGLAGTQYF
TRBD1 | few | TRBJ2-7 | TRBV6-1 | TGTGCCAGCAGTGTCCGGGACAGAGGAGTTTACGAGCAGTACTTC | CASSVRDRGVYEQYF
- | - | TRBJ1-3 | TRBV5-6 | TGTGCCAGCAGCATAAAACAGGGAACTGGAAACACCATATATTTT | CASSIKQGTGNTIYF
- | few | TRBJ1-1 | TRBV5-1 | TGCGCCAGCAGCTTGGCGGGATCACAGAACACTGAAGCTTTCTTT | CASSLAGSQNTEAFF
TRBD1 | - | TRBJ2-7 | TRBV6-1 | TGTGCCAGCAGTGAGCCTTATGCCGGGACAGCACTTTACGAGCAGTACTTC | CASSEPYAGTALYEQYF
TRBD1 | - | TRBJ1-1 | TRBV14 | TGTGCCAGCAGCCAAGGGACAGGGTATATCACTGAAGCTTTCTTT | CASSQGTGYITEAFF
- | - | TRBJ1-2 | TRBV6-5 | TGTGCCAGCAGCCTGGACAGCTATGGCTACACCTTC | CASSLDSYGYTF
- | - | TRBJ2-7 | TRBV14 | TGTGCCAGCAGCCAAGAAGGGTCAGGGACACCCAACTCCTACGAGCAGTACTTC | CASSQEGSGTPNSYEQYF
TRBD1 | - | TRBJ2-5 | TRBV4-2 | TGTGCCAGCAGCCAAGATCCGGGGCAGGGGGCAAAGACCCAGTACTTC | CASSQDPGQGAKTQYF
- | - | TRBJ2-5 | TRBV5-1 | TGCGCCAGCAGCTTGCAGGACCAAGAGACCCAGTACTTC | CASSLQDQETQYF
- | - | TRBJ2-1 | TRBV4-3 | TGCGCCAGCAGCCAGGGCACCGCGGGACAGCAAGACAATGAGCAGTTCTTC | CASSQGTAGQQDNEQFF
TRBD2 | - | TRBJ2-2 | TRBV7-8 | TGTGCCAGCAGCTTAGTCGGGACTAGCGGGGGGTTGGACACCGGGGAGCTGTTTTTT | CASSLVGTSGGLDTGELFF
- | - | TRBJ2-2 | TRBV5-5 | TGTGCCAGCAGGGAGCAGTTCACCGGGGAGCTGTTTTTT | CASREQFTGELFF
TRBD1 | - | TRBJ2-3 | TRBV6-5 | TGTGCCAGCATGCTTAGGGGGCAGACAGATACGCAGTATTTT | CASMLRGQTDTQYF
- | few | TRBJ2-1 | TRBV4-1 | TGCGCCAGCAGCCAAGATAACCCGTCGACAGGCCCGGGGCAGTTCTTC | CASSQDNPSTGPGQFF